This TCR beta chain was identified during a study of blood T cell repertoires in COVID-19. Cohorts were based on clinical histories the participants reported. Clones were sequenced by immunoSEQ multiplex PCR, and TCRdb holds only the in-frame ones, with some missing. This table holds about 380,000 clones, 88% found once. The CDR3 totals 17 residues. The germline CDR1 and CDR2 sequences are SGHTA and FQGNSA. V gave up 1 base and J gave up 6 bases, with 18 bases separating them. The clonotype originates from a young woman who had recovered from COVID-19. The chain combines TRBV7-2 with TRBJ2-2, with a tentative D call TRBD1 (6 bases). Sequencing used PBMCs or T cells enriched from blood (not recorded which). The CDR3 sequence: CASSLDTLGALSGELFF. Here the CDR3 DNA reads TGTGCCAGCAGCTTAGATACTTTGGGGGCATTGTCCGGGGAGCTGTTTTTT.